These T cell receptor beta chains were read from a single sample in a study of blood T cell repertoires in COVID-19. This table comes from immunoSEQ multiplex PCR, and its TCRdb copy is limited to in-frame clones, with some not included. The sample lists 650,000 to 800,000 clones; around 89% were seen once. Material: peripheral blood. The receptors were gathered from a woman aged 18-29 years with acute or convalescent COVID-19. CDR3s include the opening cysteine and the closing phenylalanine or tryptophan. Fields, in order: CDR3 DNA, CDR3 protein, V gene, clone size, J gene, D gene. D genes are given only for firm matches. Expanded clones get a size class; other rows say once, few or many, or leave the size out.

CDR3 DNA: TGTGCCAGCAGTGCTAGCGGATCCCGAGGGGGGGAGCTGTTTTTT
CDR3 protein: CASSASGSRGGELFF
V gene: TRBV2
clone size: .
J gene: TRBJ2-2
D gene: TRBD2

CDR3 DNA: TGTGCCAGCTCACCGCCGGGACAGACAATTAATCAGCCCCAGCATTTT
CDR3 protein: CASSPPGQTINQPQHF
V gene: TRBV18
clone size: .
J gene: TRBJ1-5
D gene: TRBD1

CDR3 DNA: TGTGCCTGGAGTCCTCAGACAGGCGGGTACTACGAGCAGTACTTC
CDR3 protein: CAWSPQTGGYYEQYF
V gene: TRBV30
clone size: .
J gene: TRBJ2-7
D gene: .

CDR3 DNA: TGTGCCAGCAGTGAACGGACTGAGTCCACTGAAGCTTTCTTT
CDR3 protein: CASSERTESTEAFF
V gene: TRBV6-1
clone size: .
J gene: TRBJ1-1
D gene: .

CDR3 DNA: TGTGCCAGCAGTCGGACAGAATTTAATGAAAAACTGTTTTTT
CDR3 protein: CASSRTEFNEKLFF
V gene: TRBV6-5
clone size: .
J gene: TRBJ1-4
D gene: .

CDR3 DNA: TGTGCCAGCATTCCAGAAGACTGGAACACTGAAGCTTTCTTT
CDR3 protein: CASIPEDWNTEAFF
V gene: TRBV28
clone size: once
J gene: TRBJ1-1
D gene: .

CDR3 DNA: TGTGCCAGCAGCTTCCGATTCCGGGACAGGGGATTGAACACTGAAGCTTTCTTT
CDR3 protein: CASSFRFRDRGLNTEAFF
V gene: TRBV5-4
clone size: .
J gene: TRBJ1-1
D gene: TRBD1

CDR3 DNA: TGTGCCAGCTCACCCTACAGGGACTCGGGGGGGGAGCAGTTCTTC
CDR3 protein: CASSPYRDSGGEQFF
V gene: TRBV18
clone size: .
J gene: TRBJ2-1
D gene: TRBD2

CDR3 DNA: TGTGCCACCAGCAACCCAGGACAGGGGAAGGGAACCGGGGAGCTGTTTTTT
CDR3 protein: CATSNPGQGKGTGELFF
V gene: TRBV15
clone size: .
J gene: TRBJ2-2
D gene: TRBD1

CDR3 DNA: TGTGCCAGTAGTATGCGGCAGGGGCCGGACACTGAAGCTTTCTTT
CDR3 protein: CASSMRQGPDTEAFF
V gene: TRBV19
clone size: .
J gene: TRBJ1-1
D gene: .

CDR3 DNA: TGCGCCAGCAGCTCACGGGGGGACCCCGATTTTGGAAACACCATATATTTT
CDR3 protein: CASSSRGDPDFGNTIYF
V gene: TRBV5-1
clone size: .
J gene: TRBJ1-3
D gene: .

CDR3 DNA: TGTGCCAGCAGTGATGAGGCAGGGGATCATTCTAATGAAAAACTGTTTTTT
CDR3 protein: CASSDEAGDHSNEKLFF
V gene: TRBV2
clone size: .
J gene: TRBJ1-4
D gene: .

CDR3 DNA: TGTGCCAGCAGCTTGGCGGGACAGGGTGGTTACACTGAAGCTTTCTTT
CDR3 protein: CASSLAGQGGYTEAFF
V gene: TRBV5-4
clone size: .
J gene: TRBJ1-1
D gene: TRBD1

CDR3 DNA: TGTGCCAGCAGCTTAACTGGGACAGGCCTACTTATGAACACTGAAGCTTTCTTT
CDR3 protein: CASSLTGTGLLMNTEAFF
V gene: TRBV7-3
clone size: .
J gene: TRBJ1-1
D gene: TRBD1

CDR3 DNA: TGTGCCAGCAGCCAAGTTAGTAACAGGGGCACAGATACGCAGTATTTT
CDR3 protein: CASSQVSNRGTDTQYF
V gene: TRBV4-2
clone size: .
J gene: TRBJ2-3
D gene: .

CDR3 DNA: TGTGCCAGTAGACCGACAGGGGGATCATATCAGCCCCAGCATTTT
CDR3 protein: CASRPTGGSYQPQHF
V gene: TRBV19
clone size: few
J gene: TRBJ1-5
D gene: TRBD1

CDR3 DNA: TGCAGCGTTGAGTCATCCAGGGTCTATGCCTCTGGAAACACCATATATTTT
CDR3 protein: CSVESSRVYASGNTIYF
V gene: TRBV29-1
clone size: .
J gene: TRBJ1-3
D gene: .

CDR3 DNA: TGTGCCAGCAGTCCCACGGGGGAAACTGAAGCTTTCTTT
CDR3 protein: CASSPTGETEAFF
V gene: TRBV6-4
clone size: .
J gene: TRBJ1-1
D gene: .

CDR3 DNA: TGCAGCGTTCAAAGCCGACAGGCTAAGAACACTGAAGCTTTCTTT
CDR3 protein: CSVQSRQAKNTEAFF
V gene: TRBV29-1
clone size: .
J gene: TRBJ1-1
D gene: .

CDR3 DNA: TGTGCCAGCAGCCACGTCAGGAGCGGTGAAGCTTTCTTT
CDR3 protein: CASSHVRSGEAFF
V gene: TRBV3-1/TRBV3-2
clone size: .
J gene: TRBJ1-1
D gene: .

CDR3 DNA: TGTGCCAGCAGTTTTAAAAGTACAGGTTGGTCACCCCTCCACTTT
CDR3 protein: CASSFKSTGWSPLHF
V gene: TRBV6-5
clone size: .
J gene: TRBJ1-6
D gene: .

CDR3 DNA: TGTGCCAGCAGCGCACTTGATCCTATTAAATTCTATGGCTACACCTTC
CDR3 protein: CASSALDPIKFYGYTF
V gene: TRBV5-6
clone size: .
J gene: TRBJ1-2
D gene: .

CDR3 DNA: TGTGCCAGCAGTGAACTTGGCCAACCCTACGAGCAGTACTTC
CDR3 protein: CASSELGQPYEQYF
V gene: TRBV6-1
clone size: .
J gene: TRBJ2-7
D gene: .

CDR3 DNA: TGTGCCAGCAGCCCCACACAGGGAGCTAACTATGGCTACACCTTC
CDR3 protein: CASSPTQGANYGYTF
V gene: TRBV7-8
clone size: .
J gene: TRBJ1-2
D gene: .

CDR3 DNA: TGCGCCAGCAGCCAATTATCCAGGTTTGCCTACGAGCAGTACTTC
CDR3 protein: CASSQLSRFAYEQYF
V gene: TRBV4-1
clone size: .
J gene: TRBJ2-7
D gene: .

CDR3 DNA: TGTGCCAGCAGTTACTCGCCCGGGGGGCCGAACACTGAAGCTTTCTTT
CDR3 protein: CASSYSPGGPNTEAFF
V gene: TRBV6-5
clone size: .
J gene: TRBJ1-1
D gene: .

CDR3 DNA: TGTGCCAGCAGCCTCAAGGGGGGGGCGTATTCACCCCTCCACTTT
CDR3 protein: CASSLKGGAYSPLHF
V gene: TRBV3-1/TRBV3-2
clone size: few
J gene: TRBJ1-6
D gene: .

CDR3 DNA: TGTGCCAGCAGTGCGGGCAGGGGGCTCACTAACTATGGCTACACCTTC
CDR3 protein: CASSAGRGLTNYGYTF
V gene: TRBV6-1
clone size: .
J gene: TRBJ1-2
D gene: TRBD1

CDR3 DNA: TGTGCCAGCAGTGAAGATCAGACATACGCTGGAAACACCATATATTTT
CDR3 protein: CASSEDQTYAGNTIYF
V gene: TRBV2
clone size: .
J gene: TRBJ1-3
D gene: .

CDR3 DNA: TGTGCCAGCAGTTACTCCTGGAGAGGGAACACCATATATTTT
CDR3 protein: CASSYSWRGNTIYF
V gene: TRBV6-2/TRBV6-3
clone size: .
J gene: TRBJ1-3
D gene: .

CDR3 DNA: TGTGCCAGTAAAGGGGGTACGAACACTGAAGCTTTCTTT
CDR3 protein: CASKGGTNTEAFF
V gene: TRBV19
clone size: .
J gene: TRBJ1-1
D gene: .

CDR3 DNA: TGTGCCAGCAGTTCACAGGGACTAGAAGCTTTCTTT
CDR3 protein: CASSSQGLEAFF
V gene: TRBV2
clone size: .
J gene: TRBJ1-1
D gene: .

CDR3 DNA: TGTGCCAGCAGTGACGATGCAGGGATGAACACTGAAGCTTTCTTT
CDR3 protein: CASSDDAGMNTEAFF
V gene: TRBV25-1
clone size: .
J gene: TRBJ1-1
D gene: .

CDR3 DNA: TGTGCCAGTAGTCTTCGACAGAGCGGAAACACCATATATTTT
CDR3 protein: CASSLRQSGNTIYF
V gene: TRBV19
clone size: .
J gene: TRBJ1-3
D gene: .

CDR3 DNA: TGTGCCAGCAGCTTAGGAGGGGGCAGGGCGAACGAGCAGTACTTC
CDR3 protein: CASSLGGGRANEQYF
V gene: TRBV11-3
clone size: .
J gene: TRBJ2-7
D gene: TRBD1

CDR3 DNA: TGTGCCAGCAGAGACCTCGGGGGGACCAACTATGGCTACACCTTC
CDR3 protein: CASRDLGGTNYGYTF
V gene: TRBV6-5
clone size: .
J gene: TRBJ1-2
D gene: .

CDR3 DNA: TGTGCCTGGGCTGGGACTGTGAGTGGCTACGAGCAGTACTTC
CDR3 protein: CAWAGTVSGYEQYF
V gene: TRBV30
clone size: few
J gene: TRBJ2-7
D gene: .

CDR3 DNA: TGTGCCAGCTCACGGGACAGGGAACTCTCTGGAAACACCATATATTTT
CDR3 protein: CASSRDRELSGNTIYF
V gene: TRBV18
clone size: .
J gene: TRBJ1-3
D gene: TRBD1

CDR3 DNA: TGTGCCAGTAGTGTAGGCTACCGCCTTGAAAAACTGTTTTTT
CDR3 protein: CASSVGYRLEKLFF
V gene: TRBV19
clone size: .
J gene: TRBJ1-4
D gene: .

CDR3 DNA: TGTGCCAGTATGTGGGGGGACAATCAGCCCCAGCATTTT
CDR3 protein: CASMWGDNQPQHF
V gene: TRBV19
clone size: .
J gene: TRBJ1-5
D gene: .

CDR3 DNA: TGTGCCAGCAGCTTACGATGGGGGCCAAACTATGGCTACACCTTC
CDR3 protein: CASSLRWGPNYGYTF
V gene: TRBV7-6
clone size: .
J gene: TRBJ1-2
D gene: .

CDR3 DNA: TGTGCCAGCAGTCAAGAGGGGGCCTACAATGAGCAGTTCTTC
CDR3 protein: CASSQEGAYNEQFF
V gene: TRBV2
clone size: .
J gene: TRBJ2-1
D gene: .

CDR3 DNA: TGTGCCAGCAGCTTTCTTAATGAAAAACTGTTTTTT
CDR3 protein: CASSFLNEKLFF
V gene: TRBV7-9
clone size: .
J gene: TRBJ1-4
D gene: .

CDR3 DNA: TGTGCCAGCAGGCCAGGGGTGTGGGACATTCAGTACTTC
CDR3 protein: CASRPGVWDIQYF
V gene: TRBV28
clone size: .
J gene: TRBJ2-4
D gene: .

CDR3 DNA: TGCGCCAGCAGCCAAGAATCCAGGGGGACCGGGGAGCTGTTTTTT
CDR3 protein: CASSQESRGTGELFF
V gene: TRBV4-3
clone size: .
J gene: TRBJ2-2
D gene: TRBD1

CDR3 DNA: TGTGCCTGGAGTGGGAGGGCTCCTTCATACAATGAGCAGTTCTTC
CDR3 protein: CAWSGRAPSYNEQFF
V gene: TRBV30
clone size: .
J gene: TRBJ2-1
D gene: .

CDR3 DNA: TGTGCCAGCAGCGTAGGGGTCAGGGAAAAAGTCTATGGCTACACCTTC
CDR3 protein: CASSVGVREKVYGYTF
V gene: TRBV9
clone size: .
J gene: TRBJ1-2
D gene: .

CDR3 DNA: TGTGCCAGCAGTGTCGACAGCCACTTCACCTACGAGCAGTACTTC
CDR3 protein: CASSVDSHFTYEQYF
V gene: TRBV7-2
clone size: .
J gene: TRBJ2-7
D gene: .

CDR3 DNA: TGTGCCAGCAGCTATCCCCAGGGGGGCTACACCTTC
CDR3 protein: CASSYPQGGYTF
V gene: TRBV5-4
clone size: .
J gene: TRBJ1-2
D gene: .

CDR3 DNA: TGTGCCAGTAGTATAGGGACAGCCTATGGCTACACCTTC
CDR3 protein: CASSIGTAYGYTF
V gene: TRBV19
clone size: .
J gene: TRBJ1-2
D gene: .

CDR3 DNA: TGTGCCAGCAGTTTCCGTGGCGGATCCTACGAGCAGTACTTC
CDR3 protein: CASSFRGGSYEQYF
V gene: TRBV6-5
clone size: .
J gene: TRBJ2-7
D gene: .

CDR3 DNA: TGTGCCAGCTATGGACAGGGACGGGGCTATGGCTACACCTTC
CDR3 protein: CASYGQGRGYGYTF
V gene: TRBV5-4
clone size: .
J gene: TRBJ1-2
D gene: TRBD1

CDR3 DNA: TGTGCCAGCGGGACTAGCGGGGCCCTGGCGACCGGGGAGCTGTTTTTT
CDR3 protein: CASGTSGALATGELFF
V gene: TRBV9
clone size: once
J gene: TRBJ2-2
D gene: TRBD2

CDR3 DNA: TGTGCCCGCTCCACTGGCGAGGGCACTGAAGCTTTCTTT
CDR3 protein: CARSTGEGTEAFF
V gene: TRBV30
clone size: .
J gene: TRBJ1-1
D gene: .

CDR3 DNA: TGTGCCAGTAGATCCAGGTCCTCCTACGAGCAGTACTTC
CDR3 protein: CASRSRSSYEQYF
V gene: TRBV19
clone size: .
J gene: TRBJ2-7
D gene: .

CDR3 DNA: TGTGCCAGCAGCCCCCAGCGTGTGGCCAAAAACATTCAGTACTTC
CDR3 protein: CASSPQRVAKNIQYF
V gene: TRBV9
clone size: .
J gene: TRBJ2-4
D gene: .